The T cell receptor (beta chain) under discussion was sequenced for a study of long-term antiretroviral therapy in people with HIV. The study, taken as a whole, reports: Repertoire dominance by clones expanded before ART was seen at all time points. ART adherence, viral resistance and therapy changes were not recorded. HIV repertoires showed narrower CDR3 length ranges than controls.

Researchers report immunoSEQ v3.0 was run at survey level. The repertoire was sequenced with immunoSEQ multiplex PCR; TCRdb's copy has only in-frame clones and lacks some. The table has fewer than 35,000 clones, 82% seen once. The length of the CDR3 is 15 residues. Germline CDR1 reads LNHDA; CDR2 reads SQIVND (reference sequence). The junction had 9 bases not matched to a gene; V was cut back by 5 bases and J by 4 bases. The sample holds a few counts of this clone. The antigen is undetermined. Per donor, a minimum of one pre-ART and a minimum of two post-ART PBMC samples were available. This chain uses TRBV19 with TRBJ1-2; 8 nucleotides align to TRBD1. The clonotype comes from a man over 45 with HIV. The sequencing used unsorted PBMCs, collected 2.9 years after starting antiretroviral therapy. The CDR3 DNA is TGTGCCAGTAGTCCCGGACAGGGAACAAGCTATGGCTACACCTTC. It encodes CASSPGQGTSYGYTF.